This T cell receptor beta chain came from a study of T cells in Graves' hyperthyroidism and ophthalmopathy. RNA transcripts gave rise to amplified TCR beta CDR3 regions. HTBI primers were the set used in a first-round RT-PCR of the TCR CDR3. MiXCR, applied by TCRdb to the multiplex PCR reads, yields one record per CDR3 protein. This sample yields about 360,000 distinct CDR3 sequences, of which around an eighth are seen a single time; around 21% belongs to the top ten. Clinicians diagnosed patients from clinical symptoms, serum thyroxine and TRAb, thyroid ultrasound and orbital computed tomography. Extraction of PBMCs used roughly 9.6 ml of fresh peripheral blood. The CDR3 contains 13 residues. CDR1 and CDR2 from the germline V gene are MNHNS and SASEGT. The ends were cut back, 7 bases at V and 1 base at J, with 5 bases in the middle.

V gene TRBV6-1 combines with J gene TRBJ2-6; unclear D gene. Input material: blood. The source of this sequence is a man aged 25-45 years with Graves' hyperthyroidism that later progressed to Graves' ophthalmopathy. This CDR3 reads CASMRSGANVLTF. The CDR3 region has the DNA TGTGCCAGCATGAGGTCTGGGGCCAACGTCCTGACTTTC.